This TCR beta chain was sequenced for a study of cytomegalovirus exposure and HLA in healthy donors. Findings and caveats of the study: The authors later linked a missense DCLRE1C variant to TCR beta V- and J-gene trimming.

In this sample, this clone turned up once. Antigen unknown. This CDR3 is built from 15 residues. With 1 base clipped from V and 8 bases from J, the junction kept 7 bases outside the gene matches. Germline-derived CDR1 and CDR2 are MNHEY and SMNVEV (reference sequence). Both 60 Vbeta primers and 13 Jbeta primers went into the PCR. The protocol was immunoSEQ multiplex PCR, while the TCRdb copy is restricted to in-frame clones and leaves out a portion. The repertoire includes approximately 140,000 clones, just under 75% of them detected once, and approximately 1.6% sits in the top ten. Sequenced sample: PBMCs. The V gene is TRBV27, the J gene TRBJ2-1, with 8 bases that match TRBD1. This receptor was obtained from a woman aged 18-35 years in good health and CMV-seronegative. In DNA form, the CDR3 reads TGTGCCAGCAGTTTATTTGGACAGGGTGGGTATGAGCAGTTCTTC. Translated, it gives CASSLFGQGGYEQFF.